This T cell receptor beta chain appears in the sequencing data of a study of blood T cell repertoires in COVID-19. Assay: immunoSEQ multiplex PCR; the TCRdb copy retains only in-frame clones and omits some. The sample includes 70,000 or so clones, about 90% seen only once; the top ten take approximately 6.3%. CDR3 length equals 16 residues. The V and J ends lost 5 bases and 4 bases, in that order; junction bases with no gene match: 12. CDR1 MDHEN and CDR2 SYDVKM come from the germline V gene. This clone was seen just once. Material for sequencing was peripheral blood. This sequence was found in a woman at least 80 years old with active COVID-19. J is TRBJ1-2 and V is TRBV28; 8 positions match TRBD1. The CDR3 region is CASSPLWTGFLYGYTF. In nucleotides, the CDR3 is TGTGCCAGCAGTCCTCTCTGGACAGGGTTCCTCTATGGCTACACCTTC.